These 32 T cell receptor beta chains were all obtained from the same sample, sequenced in a study of T cells after yellow fever vaccination. TCRdb processed the 5' RACE reads anew with MiXCR; each CDR3 protein has one entry. The sample comprises some 160,000 distinct CDR3 sequences, 9.3% of which are singletons, and about a third rests with the top ten. This sample comprised CD8+ T cells sorted from PBMCs, obtained 45 days after the yellow fever booster vaccination. All receptors derive from a man aged 18 to 30 who received the YFV17D yellow fever vaccine.

In this sample, this clonotype turned up once. The chain recombines TRBV4-2 with TRBJ2-7, with D uncertain. The CDR3 length is 15 residues. The ends were cut back, 4 bases at V and 4 bases at J, with 17 bases in the middle. Germline CDR1 reads LGHNA; CDR2 reads YNFKEQ. CDR3 coding DNA: TGTGCCAGCAGCCCGAGTCTTGCGACTGGGTACGAGCAGTACTTC. It translates to CASSPSLATGYEQYF.

This clonotype is medium-sized by share. V is TRBV7-9 and J is TRBJ2-4; no firm D call. Trimming stripped 7 bases from V and 0 bases from J, with 16 bases between. CDR3 length: 16 residues. Looked up from germline, CDR1 is SEHNR and CDR2 is FQNEAQ (reference sequence). The CDR3, as DNA: TGTGCCAGCACCCCTCCAGAGGAACTAGCCAAAAACATTCAGTACTTC. Its protein is CASTPPEELAKNIQYF.

This chain joins TRBV11-2 and TRBJ1-6; D remains ambiguous. Deletions cut 5 bases from V and 0 bases from J, with 2 bases between. CDR1 and CDR2 (germline): SGHAT, FQNNGV. The CDR3 runs to 13 residues. The CDR3 DNA reads as TGTGCCAGCAGCCACTCCTATAATTCACCCCTCCACTTT. Amino acid sequence: CASSHSYNSPLHF. The whole variable domain, filled in from reference TRBV11-2 and TRBJ1-6, reads EAGVAQSPRYKIIEKRQSVAFWCNPISGHATLYWYQQILGQGPKLLIQFQNNGVVDDSQLPKDRFSAERLKGVDSTLKIQPAKLEDSAVYLCASSHSYNSPLHFGNGTRLTVT.

This clonotype was found a few times. V and J are TRBV12-3 or TRBV12-4 and TRBJ2-5; D possibly uses TRBD1 or TRBD2 (5 bases each). The germline V and J ends were trimmed by 6 bases and 0 bases, with 11 bases remaining between them. The CDR3 length is 14 residues. The CDR3 reads CASRGEGYQETQYF. The DNA for the CDR3 is TGTGCCAGCAGAGGCGAGGGGTACCAAGAGACCCAGTACTTC.

A few counts support this clonotype. V and J are TRBV11-2 and TRBJ2-3, with 9 nucleotides matching TRBD1. V was clipped by 5 bases and J by 3 bases; unmatched bases: 6. CDR1 SGHAT and CDR2 FQNNGV come from the germline V gene. The CDR3 length is 15 residues. CDR3 sequence reads: CASSPGQGRTDTQYF. CDR3 nucleotides: TGTGCCAGCAGCCCCGGACAGGGGAGGACAGATACGCAGTATTTT. The full variable domain, with the rest looked up from reference TRBV11-2 and TRBJ2-3, is EAGVAQSPRYKIIEKRQSVAFWCNPISGHATLYWYQQILGQGPKLLIQFQNNGVVDDSQLPKDRFSAERLKGVDSTLKIQPAKLEDSAVYLCASSPGQGRTDTQYFGPGTRLTVL.

This clonotype was found a few times. The chain couples TRBV20-1 to TRBJ2-3, with 11 bases fitting TRBD1. The V and J ends lost 6 bases and 2 bases, in that order; junction bases with no gene match: 22. The CDR3 covers 20 residues. Germline V gives CDR1 DFQATT, CDR2 SNEGSKA (reference sequence). CDR3 protein: CSARTFISTGTGGFTDTQYF. For the CDR3, the DNA is TGCAGTGCCCGGACTTTTATTTCAACCGGGACAGGGGGATTCACAGATACGCAGTATTTT.

This chain links TRBV7-2 with TRBJ2-5; 10 nucleotides match TRBD2. This CDR3 comprises 16 residues. V was pared by 6 bases and J by 4 bases, with 11 bases of the junction left unmatched. CDR1 is SGHTA, CDR2 FQGNSA, per germline. Here the CDR3 reads CASRQTSGGASETQYF. The CDR3 DNA follows: TGTGCCAGCAGACAAACAAGCGGGGGGGCCTCAGAGACCCAGTACTTC.

The chain couples TRBV20-1 to TRBJ2-7, with a possible D match to TRBD1 (6 bases). Germline lookup yields CDR1 DFQATT and CDR2 SNEGSKA (reference sequence). Trimming cost V 5 bases and J 2 bases, with 16 bases left between them. This CDR3 is built from 14 residues. CDR3 nucleotides: TGCAGTGCTCTAACGGGCCGGACAGCCTACGAGCAGTACGTC. Its translation is CSALTGRTAYEQYV.

This clonotype was counted many times. The rearrangement joins TRBV7-6 to TRBJ2-1; TRBD1 might be the D (6 bases). The germline CDR1 and CDR2 sequences are SGHVS and FNYEAQ. Between the trimmed V and J ends, which lost 5 bases and 5 bases, there was a span of 10 bases. The CDR3 runs 13 residues. This CDR3 is CASSSTGNNEQFF. DNA for the CDR3: TGTGCCAGCAGCAGCACAGGGAACAATGAGCAGTTCTTC. The full variable domain, rest sourced from reference TRBV7-6 and TRBJ2-1, is GAGVSQSPRYKVTKRGQDVALRCDPISGHVSLYWYRQALGQGPEFLTYFNYEAQQDKSGLPNDRFSAERPEGSISTLTIQRTEQRDSAMYRCASSSTGNNEQFFGPGTRLTVL.

This clonotype was picked up many times. The chain couples TRBV4-3 to TRBJ2-7; weak D call: TRBD1 (5 bases). Germline-derived CDR1 and CDR2 are LGHNA and YSLEER. The V end was cut by 1 base, the J end by 2 bases, with 9 bases between. The CDR3 has 14 residues. This CDR3 reads CASSQASRAYEQYF. The CDR3 bases are TGCGCCAGCAGCCAAGCCTCCAGGGCCTACGAGCAGTACTTC.

This clonotype was counted between two and nine times. The chain uses TRBV6-5 and TRBJ2-3; tentatively, D is TRBD2 (6 bases). Trimming pared 6 bases from V and 0 bases from J, leaving 13 bases between. Germline CDR1 MNHEY, CDR2 SVGAGI. CDR3 length: 15 amino acids. DNA for the CDR3: TGTGCCAGCAGGTCTTGGGGGGAGAGCACAGATACGCAGTATTTT. This translates into CASRSWGESTDTQYF.

This clonotype turned up a few times. This rearrangement joins TRBV5-4 to TRBJ2-5, with 11 bases fitting TRBD2. CDR1 is SGHNT, CDR2 YYREEE, per germline (reference sequence). The V segment lost 6 bases and the J segment 5 bases; nucleotides outside the gene matches: 12. The CDR3 totals 16 residues. Here the CDR3 DNA reads TGTGCCAGCATGGGAACTAGCGGGGGCCCCCAGGAGACCCAGTACTTC. It translates to CASMGTSGGPQETQYF.

This clonotype was counted a few times. V is TRBV6-1 and J is TRBJ1-1, with TRBD1 identical over 7 bases. Germline loops: CDR1 MNHNS, CDR2 SASEGT. V was pared by 3 bases and J by 4 bases, with 11 bases of the junction left unmatched. This CDR3 contains 16 residues. The DNA of the CDR3 is TGTGCCAGCAGTGAGTCGAGACGCAGGGGGAGCACTGAAGCTTTCTTT. Protein product: CASSESRRRGSTEAFF.

J is TRBJ1-5 and V is TRBV7-9, with D unclear. The length of the CDR3 is 12 residues. Trimming cost V 6 bases and J 0 bases, with 3 bases left between them. From germline, CDR1 is SEHNR and CDR2 FQNEAQ (reference sequence). CDR3 DNA: TGTGCCAGCAGTCTTAGCAATCAGCCCCAGCATTTT. It is translated as CASSLSNQPQHF.

This clonotype was seen at least ten times. This chain links TRBV4-3 with TRBJ1-1; D not resolved. With 4 bases removed from V and 1 base from J, the gap between germline ends came to 13 bases. This CDR3 contains 15 residues. Per the germline V gene, CDR1 is LGHNA and CDR2 is YSLEER. CDR3 loop: CASSREDTRNTEAFF. The CDR3 bases are TGCGCCAGCAGCCGAGAAGACACTCGGAACACTGAAGCTTTCTTT.

This clonotype was detected a few times. The chain uses TRBV20-1 and TRBJ1-1; D is unresolved. The germline V gene has CDR1 DFQATT and CDR2 SNEGSKA (reference sequence). This CDR3 is 11 amino acids long. V was clipped by 1 base and J by 11 bases, with 11 bases between them. DNA of the CDR3: TGCAGTGCTAGAGTGGCCTACTGGGCTTTCTTT. Translated: CSARVAYWAFF.

The rearrangement links TRBV25-1 to TRBJ1-1; D gene unclear. The V end lost 4 bases, the J end lost 3 bases, and 6 bases lay between the germline ends. The CDR3 spans 12 residues. Germline V gives CDR1 MGHDK, CDR2 SYGVNS. The DNA for the CDR3 is TGTGCCAGCAGTGTTGGGGACACTGAAGCTTTCTTT. It translates to CASSVGDTEAFF.

The chain employs TRBV4-1 and TRBJ2-1; no clear D gene. In germline, CDR1 is MGHRA, CDR2 YSYEKL. This CDR3 contains 17 residues. V dropped 1 base and J dropped 4 bases, with 17 bases sitting between them. The CDR3 region has the DNA TGCGCCAGCAGCCAAGCCCCCAGCGATATGGTATACAATGAGCAGTTCTTC. Residues: CASSQAPSDMVYNEQFF.

V is TRBV4-1 and J is TRBJ1-2; 9 bases map to TRBD1. V was pared by 3 bases and J by 5 bases, with 4 bases of the junction left unmatched. Germline V gene data show CDR1 as MGHRA and CDR2 as YSYEKL. This CDR3 spans 14 amino acids. The CDR3 DNA follows: TGCGCCAGCAGCCAGACAGGGGGTTGGTATGGCTACACCTTC. Encoded protein: CASSQTGGWYGYTF.

In this sample, this clonotype turned up many times. The junction departs from the called germline gene at one end, perhaps through a read error. The chain combines TRBV27 with TRBJ2-1, with D possibly being TRBD1 or TRBD2 (5 bases each). The CDR3 covers 14 residues. CDR1 MNHEY and CDR2 SMNVEV come from the germline V gene (reference sequence). The CDR3 is CASSLAGGGNEQFF. CDR3 bases: TGCGCCAGCAGCTTGGCTGGGGGTGGGAATGAGCAGTTCTTC.

This clonotype was detected a few times. This chain joins TRBV29-1 and TRBJ1-1, with D maybe TRBD1 (5 bases). This CDR3 has 12 residues. Germline-derived CDR1 and CDR2 are SQVTM and ANQGSEA. V was trimmed by 7 bases and J by 5 bases, leaving 14 bases between them. CDR3 sequence (DNA): TGCAGCGCAATGCCAGGGAAAACTGAAGCTTTCTTT. It encodes CSAMPGKTEAFF.

This chain joins TRBV19 and TRBJ2-6, with 9 bases identical to TRBD1. Germline V gene data show CDR1 as LNHDA and CDR2 as SQIVND (reference sequence). The CDR3 runs to 16 residues. J gave up 2 bases and V 5 bases, and 4 bases lay outside the gene matches. Here the CDR3 reads CASSFRQGAGANVLTF. The DNA of the CDR3 is TGTGCCAGTAGTTTCAGACAGGGGGCTGGGGCCAACGTCCTGACTTTC.

V gene TRBV5-4 combines with J gene TRBJ1-1, with unresolved D. The CDR3 totals 13 residues. Germline CDR1 is SGHNT and CDR2 is YYREEE (reference sequence). Trimming shortened V by 4 bases and J by 4 bases, and 11 bases separated the two germline ends. This CDR3 reads CASSQVLSTEAFF. The CDR3, as DNA: TGTGCCAGCAGCCAGGTATTGAGCACTGAAGCTTTCTTT.

CDR3 protein: CASSYSGVTEAFF. DNA of the CDR3: TGTGCCAGCAGTTACTCCGGGGTTACTGAAGCTTTCTTT. The chain uses TRBV6-5 and TRBJ1-1; unclear D gene. The CDR3 extends over 13 amino acids. The ends were cut back, 0 bases at V and 5 bases at J, with 7 bases in the middle. Germline V gives CDR1 MNHEY, CDR2 SVGAGI.

This clonotype was seen at least ten times. The rearrangement joins TRBV7-3 to TRBJ2-3; 13 bases are shared with TRBD2. The CDR3 is 18 amino acids. The ends lost 6 bases at V and 0 bases at J; junction bases unmatched: 9. Per the germline V gene, CDR1 is SGHTA and CDR2 is FQGTGA. The CDR3 reads CASSNGLAGDSSTDTQYF. In DNA form, the CDR3 reads TGTGCCAGCAGTAACGGACTAGCGGGGGATTCTAGCACAGATACGCAGTATTTT.

This clonotype was recorded a few times. This chain joins TRBV6-5 and TRBJ1-2; D gene uncertain. Per germline, CDR1 MNHEY and CDR2 SVGAGI. The CDR3 runs 16 residues. V was pared by 0 bases and J by 0 bases, with 11 bases between. The CDR3 loop is CASSYSGRAANYGYTF. The CDR3 DNA is TGTGCCAGCAGTTACTCTGGTAGGGCGGCTAACTATGGCTACACCTTC.

The J gene is TRBJ1-2, the V gene TRBV12-3 or TRBV12-4; possibly TRBD1 for D (5 bases). The CDR3 has 13 amino acids. V was shortened by 5 bases and J by 8 bases, with 15 bases between the two germline ends. CDR3 bases: TGTGCCAGCAGTCCCTTGGGGGTCCGGGGCTACACCTTC. Amino acids: CASSPLGVRGYTF.

This clonotype was seen only a few times. CDR3 protein: CSARDLGGTSGGAETGELFF. CDR3 in DNA: TGCAGTGCTAGAGATCTCGGCGGGACTAGCGGGGGGGCAGAAACCGGGGAGCTGTTTTTT. The chain is built from TRBV20-1 and TRBJ2-2, with 16 bases fitting TRBD2. This CDR3 has 20 amino acids. Looked up from germline, CDR1 is DFQATT and CDR2 is SNEGSKA (reference sequence). Trimming cost V 0 bases and J 5 bases; bases outside gene matches: 12.

This clonotype was picked up many times. V usage is TRBV2 and J usage is TRBJ2-1; D is perhaps TRBD2 (6 bases). Trimming removed 8 bases from V and 0 bases from J, with 11 bases in between. The CDR3 runs to 14 residues. Germline V lookup: CDR1 SNHLY, CDR2 FYNNEI. The CDR3 spells CASLALNSYNEQFF. CDR3 DNA: TGTGCCAGCCTAGCGCTAAACTCCTACAATGAGCAGTTCTTC.

The chain carries TRBV6-5 and TRBJ2-5; 13 positions agree with TRBD2. The CDR3 has 16 residues. CDR1 is MNHEY and CDR2 is SVGAGI in the germline V gene. The V segment lost 2 bases and the J segment 4 bases; nucleotides outside the gene matches: 4. The CDR3 sequence: CASSYVRLAGGETQYF. CDR3 DNA sequence: TGTGCCAGCAGTTACGTCCGACTAGCGGGGGGAGAGACCCAGTACTTC.

The CDR3 spells CASWGGRASEKLFF. For the CDR3, the DNA is TGTGCCAGCTGGGGAGGGCGTGCGAGTGAAAAACTGTTTTTT. The chain recombines TRBV4-2 with TRBJ1-4; D gene uncertain. Trimming took off 8 bases at V and 7 bases at J, with 17 bases between the two ends. Germline V gives CDR1 LGHNA, CDR2 YNFKEQ. The CDR3 spans 14 residues.

The rearrangement links TRBV7-9 to TRBJ2-1, with D perhaps TRBD1 (6 bases). The ends were cut back, 1 base at V and 7 bases at J, with 11 bases in the middle. This CDR3 is 14 amino acids long. The germline gives CDR1 SEHNR, CDR2 FQNEAQ (reference sequence). CDR3 loop: CASSLVLGANEQFF. The CDR3 DNA follows: TGTGCCAGCAGCTTAGTGCTGGGGGCGAATGAGCAGTTCTTC.